This TCR beta chain was sequenced for a study of blood T cell repertoires in COVID-19. Study-level background: Samples of COVID-19 (acute and convalescent) were obtained from the United States, Italy and Spain. PBMCs, B-cell-depleted T cells, or T cells provided the cDNA or gDNA that made up the material.

How the authors handled the data: Estimation of nucleated cell counts was performed using reference gene primer amplification. Produced via immunoSEQ multiplex PCR; TCRdb's table is partial and in-frame only. V and J calls and clone size are copied from that table; D and trimming were computed from the DNA. The table has 120,000 to 150,000 clones, around three quarters seen once. This CDR3 contains 15 residues. Trimming took off 4 bases at V and 2 bases at J, with 14 bases between the two ends. The germline CDR1 and CDR2 sequences are SGHDN and FVKESK. The clonotype was recovered from a man in his fifties or sixties with acute or convalescent COVID-19. Sequenced material: peripheral blood. V gene TRBV14 combines with J gene TRBJ1-1; a possible D gene is TRBD1 (5 bases). CDR3: CASSPGAWDNTEAFF. As DNA, the CDR3 is TGTGCCAGCAGCCCTGGGGCATGGGATAACACTGAAGCTTTCTTT.